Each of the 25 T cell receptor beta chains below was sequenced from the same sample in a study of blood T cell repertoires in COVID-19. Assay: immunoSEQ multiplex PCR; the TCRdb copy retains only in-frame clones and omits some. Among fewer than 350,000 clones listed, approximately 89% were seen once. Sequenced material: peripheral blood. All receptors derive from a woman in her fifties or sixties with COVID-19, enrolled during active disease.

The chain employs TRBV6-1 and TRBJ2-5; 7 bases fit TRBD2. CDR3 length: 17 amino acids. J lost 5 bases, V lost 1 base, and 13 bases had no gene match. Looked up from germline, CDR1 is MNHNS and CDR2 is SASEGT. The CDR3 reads CASSEGGYGGFGETQYF. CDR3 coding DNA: TGTGCCAGCAGTGAAGGAGGCTACGGGGGGTTTGGGGAGACCCAGTACTTC.

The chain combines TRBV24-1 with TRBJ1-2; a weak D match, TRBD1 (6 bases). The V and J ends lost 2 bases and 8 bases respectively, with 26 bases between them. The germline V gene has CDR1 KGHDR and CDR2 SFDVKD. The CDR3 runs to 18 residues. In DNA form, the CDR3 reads TGTGCCACCAGTGATTCCCCCGCGGGGGGGGGCGTCGTTAGAGGCTACACCTTC. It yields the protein CATSDSPAGGGVVRGYTF.

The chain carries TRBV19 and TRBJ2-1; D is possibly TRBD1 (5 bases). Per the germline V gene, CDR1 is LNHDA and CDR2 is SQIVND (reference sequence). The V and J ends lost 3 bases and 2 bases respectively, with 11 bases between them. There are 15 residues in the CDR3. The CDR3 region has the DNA TGTGCCAGTAGTATTTTCGTAGGGGCCTACAATGAGCAGTTCTTC. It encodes CASSIFVGAYNEQFF.

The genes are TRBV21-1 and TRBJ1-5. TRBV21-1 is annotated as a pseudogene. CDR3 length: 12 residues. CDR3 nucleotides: TGTGCCAGCAGCACCTTAAATCAGCCCCAGCATTTT. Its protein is CASSTLNQPQHF.

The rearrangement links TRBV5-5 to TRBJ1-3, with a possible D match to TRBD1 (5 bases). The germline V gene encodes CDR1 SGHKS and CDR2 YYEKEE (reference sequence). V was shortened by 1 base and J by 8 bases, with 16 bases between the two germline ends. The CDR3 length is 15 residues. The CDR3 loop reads CASSLTVGGSDTIYF. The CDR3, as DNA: TGTGCCAGCAGCTTGACGGTCGGGGGATCGGACACCATATATTTT.

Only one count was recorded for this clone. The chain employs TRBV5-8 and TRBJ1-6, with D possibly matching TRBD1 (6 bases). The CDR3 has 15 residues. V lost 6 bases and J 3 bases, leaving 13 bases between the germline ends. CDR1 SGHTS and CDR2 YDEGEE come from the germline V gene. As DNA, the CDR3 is TGTGCCAGCACCGACAGGTTCTACTATAATTCACCCCTCCACTTT. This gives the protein CASTDRFYYNSPLHF.

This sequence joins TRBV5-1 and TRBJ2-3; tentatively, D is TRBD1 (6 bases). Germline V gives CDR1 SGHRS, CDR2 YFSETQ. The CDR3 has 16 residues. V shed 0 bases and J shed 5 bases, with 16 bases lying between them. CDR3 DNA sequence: TGCGCCAGCAGCTTGGCCTTCAACAGGGACCGAGATACGCAGTATTTT. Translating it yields CASSLAFNRDRDTQYF.

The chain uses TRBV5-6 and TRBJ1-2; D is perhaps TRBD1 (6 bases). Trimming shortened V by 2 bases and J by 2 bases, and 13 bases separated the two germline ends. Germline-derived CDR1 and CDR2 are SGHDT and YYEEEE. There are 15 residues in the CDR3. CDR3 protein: CASSFRQVWNYGYTF. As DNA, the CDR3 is TGTGCCAGCAGCTTTCGACAGGTCTGGAACTATGGCTACACCTTC.

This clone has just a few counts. CDR3 in amino acids: CASSQAGGAIQPQHF. Here the CDR3 DNA reads TGTGCCAGCAGCCAAGCAGGGGGCGCGATTCAGCCCCAGCATTTT. The chain carries TRBV3-1 (or the pseudogene TRBV3-2) and TRBJ1-5; 8 bases are shared with TRBD1. J lost 6 bases, V lost 1 base, and 5 bases had no gene match. CDR1 and CDR2 (germline): LGHDT, YNNKEL (reference sequence). CDR3 length equals 15 residues.

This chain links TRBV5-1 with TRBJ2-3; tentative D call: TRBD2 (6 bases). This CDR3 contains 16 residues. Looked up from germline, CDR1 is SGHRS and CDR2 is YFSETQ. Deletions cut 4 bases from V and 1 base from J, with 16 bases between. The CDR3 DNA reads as TGCGCCAGCAGCCTTCAGCGGGCAGGTCGCACAGATACGCAGTATTTT. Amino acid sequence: CASSLQRAGRTDTQYF.

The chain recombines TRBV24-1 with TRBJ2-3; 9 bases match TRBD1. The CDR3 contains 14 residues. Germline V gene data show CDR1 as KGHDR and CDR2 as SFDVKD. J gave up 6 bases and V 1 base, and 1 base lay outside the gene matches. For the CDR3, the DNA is TGTGCCACCAGTGATTTAGGACAGGGGGATACGCAGTATTTT. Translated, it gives CATSDLGQGDTQYF.

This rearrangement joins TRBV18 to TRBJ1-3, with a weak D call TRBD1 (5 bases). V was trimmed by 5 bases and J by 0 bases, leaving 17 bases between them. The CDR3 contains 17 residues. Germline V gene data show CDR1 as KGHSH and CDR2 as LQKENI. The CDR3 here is CASSTIRQKSSGNTIYF. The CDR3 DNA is TGTGCCAGCTCAACAATACGACAGAAGAGCTCTGGAAACACCATATATTTT.

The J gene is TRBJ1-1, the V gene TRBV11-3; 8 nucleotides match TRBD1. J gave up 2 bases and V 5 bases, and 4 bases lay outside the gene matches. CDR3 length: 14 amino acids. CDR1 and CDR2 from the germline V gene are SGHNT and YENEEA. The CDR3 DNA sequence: TGTGCCAGCAGCCTGACAGGGGATAACACTGAAGCTTTCTTT. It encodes CASSLTGDNTEAFF.

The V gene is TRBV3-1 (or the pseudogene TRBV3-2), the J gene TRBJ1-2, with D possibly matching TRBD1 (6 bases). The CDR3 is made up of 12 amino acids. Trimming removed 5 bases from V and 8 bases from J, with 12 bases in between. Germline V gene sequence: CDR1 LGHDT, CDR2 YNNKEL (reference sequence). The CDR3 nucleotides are TGTGCCAGCAGCGGAACAGGGAAAGGCTACACCTTC. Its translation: CASSGTGKGYTF.

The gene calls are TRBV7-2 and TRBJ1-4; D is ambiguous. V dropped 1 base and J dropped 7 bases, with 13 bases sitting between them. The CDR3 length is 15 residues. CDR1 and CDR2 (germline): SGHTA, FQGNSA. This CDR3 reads CASSLVLASIEKLFF. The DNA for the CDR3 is TGTGCCAGCAGCTTAGTCCTCGCGTCCATTGAAAAACTGTTTTTT. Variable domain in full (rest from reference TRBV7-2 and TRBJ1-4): GAGVSQSPSNKVTEKGKDVELRCDPISGHTALYWYRQSLGQGLEFLIYFQGNSAPDKSGLPSDRFSAERTGGSVSTLTIQRTQQEDSAVYLCASSLVLASIEKLFFGSGTQLSVL.

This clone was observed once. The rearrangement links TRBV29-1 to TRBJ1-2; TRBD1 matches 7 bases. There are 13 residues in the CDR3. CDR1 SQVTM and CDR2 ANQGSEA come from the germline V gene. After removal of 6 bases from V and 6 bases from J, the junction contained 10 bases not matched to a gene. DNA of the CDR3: TGCAGCGTCCACGACAGGGCGAGAAATGGCTACACCTTC. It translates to CSVHDRARNGYTF.

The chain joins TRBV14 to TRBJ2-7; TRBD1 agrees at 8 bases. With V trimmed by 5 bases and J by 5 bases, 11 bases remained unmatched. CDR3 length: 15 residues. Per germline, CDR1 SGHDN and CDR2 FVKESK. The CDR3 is CASSKRQGRSHEQYF. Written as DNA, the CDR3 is TGTGCCAGCAGCAAGAGACAGGGGAGAAGCCACGAGCAGTACTTC.

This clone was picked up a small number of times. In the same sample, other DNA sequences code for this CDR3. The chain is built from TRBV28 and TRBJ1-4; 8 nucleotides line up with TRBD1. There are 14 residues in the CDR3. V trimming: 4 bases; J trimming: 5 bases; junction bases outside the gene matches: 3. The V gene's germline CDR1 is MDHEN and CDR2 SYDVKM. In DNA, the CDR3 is TGTGCCAGCAGTTCGACAGGGGCAAATGAAAAACTGTTTTTT. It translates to CASSSTGANEKLFF.

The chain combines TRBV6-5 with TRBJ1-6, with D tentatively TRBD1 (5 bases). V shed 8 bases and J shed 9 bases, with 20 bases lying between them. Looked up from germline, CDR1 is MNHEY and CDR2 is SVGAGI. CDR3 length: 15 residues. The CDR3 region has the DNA TGTGCCAGCTGGGACCTATCTTCGGGGGGTTCACCCCTCCACTTT. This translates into CASWDLSSGGSPLHF.

CDR3 in amino acids: CASSFAEVAYEQYF. CDR3 DNA sequence: TGTGCCAGCAGTTTTGCGGAGGTAGCCTACGAGCAGTACTTC. This chain joins TRBV28 and TRBJ2-7, with a tentative D call TRBD2 (5 bases). Trimming stripped 3 bases from V and 2 bases from J, with 11 bases between. This CDR3 is built from 14 residues. Looked up from germline, CDR1 is MDHEN and CDR2 is SYDVKM.

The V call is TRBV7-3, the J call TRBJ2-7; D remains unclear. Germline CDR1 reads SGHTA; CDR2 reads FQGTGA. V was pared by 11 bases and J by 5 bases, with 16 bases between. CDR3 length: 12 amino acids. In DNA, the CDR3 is TGTGCCGGCACGGGTCTCCAGAACGAGCAGTACTTC. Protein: CAGTGLQNEQYF. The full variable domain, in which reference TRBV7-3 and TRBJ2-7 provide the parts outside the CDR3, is GAGVSQTPSNKVTEKGKYVELRCDPISGHTALYWYRQSLGQGPEFLIYFQGTGAADDSGLPNDRFFAVRPEGSVSTLKIQRTERGDSAVYLCAGTGLQNEQYFGPGTRLTVT.

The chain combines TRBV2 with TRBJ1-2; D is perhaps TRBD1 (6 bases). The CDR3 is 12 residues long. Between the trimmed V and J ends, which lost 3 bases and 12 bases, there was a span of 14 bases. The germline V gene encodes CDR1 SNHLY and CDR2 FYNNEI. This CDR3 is CASSDRQARHTF. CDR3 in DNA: TGTGCCAGCAGTGACCGACAGGCCCGACACACCTTC.

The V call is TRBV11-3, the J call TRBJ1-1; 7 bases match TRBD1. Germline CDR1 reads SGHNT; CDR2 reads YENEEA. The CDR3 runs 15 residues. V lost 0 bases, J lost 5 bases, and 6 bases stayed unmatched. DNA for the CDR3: TGTGCCAGCAGCTTAGAGAAGGGGGCTGGAACTGAAGCTTTCTTT. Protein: CASSLEKGAGTEAFF. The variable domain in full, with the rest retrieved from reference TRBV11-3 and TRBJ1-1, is EAGVVQSPRYKIIEKKQPVAFWCNPISGHNTLYWYLQNLGQGPELLIRYENEEAVDDSQLPKDRFSAERLKGVDSTLKIQPAELGDSAVYLCASSLEKGAGTEAFFGQGTRLTVV.

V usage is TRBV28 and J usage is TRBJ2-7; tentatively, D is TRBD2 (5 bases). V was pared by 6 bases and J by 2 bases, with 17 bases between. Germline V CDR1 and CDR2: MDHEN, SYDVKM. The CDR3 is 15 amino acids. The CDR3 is CASRPRRAIAYEQYF. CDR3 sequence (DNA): TGTGCCAGCAGACCGAGGCGGGCCATTGCCTACGAGCAGTACTTC. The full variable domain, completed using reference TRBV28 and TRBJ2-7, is DVKVTQSSRYLVKRTGEKVFLECVQDMDHENMFWYRQDPGLGLRLIYFSYDVKMKEKGDIPEGYSVSREKKERFSLILESASTNQTSMYLCASRPRRAIAYEQYFGPGTRLTVT.

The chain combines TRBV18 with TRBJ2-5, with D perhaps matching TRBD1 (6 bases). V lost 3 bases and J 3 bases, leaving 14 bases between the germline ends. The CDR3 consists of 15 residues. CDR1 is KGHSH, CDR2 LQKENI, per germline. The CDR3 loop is CASSPPSHREETQYF. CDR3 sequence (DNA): TGTGCCAGCTCACCGCCGTCTCACAGGGAAGAGACCCAGTACTTC.